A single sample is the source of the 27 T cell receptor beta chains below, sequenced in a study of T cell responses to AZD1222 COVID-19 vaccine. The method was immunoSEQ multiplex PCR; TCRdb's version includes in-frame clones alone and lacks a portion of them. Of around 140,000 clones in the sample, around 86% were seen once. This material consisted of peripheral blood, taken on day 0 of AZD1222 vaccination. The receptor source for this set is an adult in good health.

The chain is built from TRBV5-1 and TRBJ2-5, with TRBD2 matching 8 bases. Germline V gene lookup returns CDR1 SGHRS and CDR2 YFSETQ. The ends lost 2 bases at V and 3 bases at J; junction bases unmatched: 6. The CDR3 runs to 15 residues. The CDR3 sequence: CASSFLERGKETQYF. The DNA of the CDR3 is TGCGCCAGCAGCTTCCTCGAGCGGGGGAAAGAGACCCAGTACTTC.

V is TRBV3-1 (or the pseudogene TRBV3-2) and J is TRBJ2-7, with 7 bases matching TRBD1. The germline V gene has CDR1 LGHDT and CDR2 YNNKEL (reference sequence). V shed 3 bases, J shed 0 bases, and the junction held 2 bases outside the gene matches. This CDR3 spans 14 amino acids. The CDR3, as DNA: TGTGCCAGCAGCCACTGGGACAGCTCCTACGAGCAGTACTTC. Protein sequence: CASSHWDSSYEQYF.

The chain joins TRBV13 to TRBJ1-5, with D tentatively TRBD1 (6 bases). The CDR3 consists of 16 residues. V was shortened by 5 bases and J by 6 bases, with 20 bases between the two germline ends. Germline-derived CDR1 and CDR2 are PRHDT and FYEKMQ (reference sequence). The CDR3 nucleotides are TGTGCCAGCAGCAGCCGAGGGGGGGCTCGTGCTCAGCCCCAGCATTTT. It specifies CASSSRGGARAQPQHF.

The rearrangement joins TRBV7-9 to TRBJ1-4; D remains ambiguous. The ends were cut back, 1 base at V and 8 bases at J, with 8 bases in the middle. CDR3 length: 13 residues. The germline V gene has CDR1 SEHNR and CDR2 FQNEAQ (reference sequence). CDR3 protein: CASSLDMGEKLFF. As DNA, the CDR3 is TGTGCCAGCAGCTTAGATATGGGGGAAAAACTGTTTTTT.

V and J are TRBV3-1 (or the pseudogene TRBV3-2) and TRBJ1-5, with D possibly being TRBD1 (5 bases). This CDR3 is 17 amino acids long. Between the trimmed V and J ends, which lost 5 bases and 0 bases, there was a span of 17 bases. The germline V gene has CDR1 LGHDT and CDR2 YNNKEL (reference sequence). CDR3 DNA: TGTGCCAGCAGCAGGGACGGACCCCCTCATAGCAATCAGCCCCAGCATTTT. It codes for CASSRDGPPHSNQPQHF.

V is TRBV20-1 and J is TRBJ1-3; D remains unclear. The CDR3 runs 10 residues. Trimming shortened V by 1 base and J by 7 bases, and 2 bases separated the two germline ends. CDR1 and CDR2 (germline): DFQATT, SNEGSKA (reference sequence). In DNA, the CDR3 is TGCAGTGCTAGAGGGAACACCATATATTTT. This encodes CSARGNTIYF.

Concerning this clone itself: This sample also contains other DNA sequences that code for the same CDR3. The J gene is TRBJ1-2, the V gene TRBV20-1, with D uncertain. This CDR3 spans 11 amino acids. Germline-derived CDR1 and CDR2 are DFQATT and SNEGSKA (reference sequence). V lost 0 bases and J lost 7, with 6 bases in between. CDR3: CSARDLGGYTF. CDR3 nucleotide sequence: TGCAGTGCTAGAGATTTAGGTGGCTACACCTTC.

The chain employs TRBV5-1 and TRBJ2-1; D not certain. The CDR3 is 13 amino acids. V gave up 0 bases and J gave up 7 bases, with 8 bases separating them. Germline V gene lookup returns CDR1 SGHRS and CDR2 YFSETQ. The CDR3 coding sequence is TGCGCCAGCAGCTTGGACTTACCAAATGAGCAGTTCTTC. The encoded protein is CASSLDLPNEQFF.

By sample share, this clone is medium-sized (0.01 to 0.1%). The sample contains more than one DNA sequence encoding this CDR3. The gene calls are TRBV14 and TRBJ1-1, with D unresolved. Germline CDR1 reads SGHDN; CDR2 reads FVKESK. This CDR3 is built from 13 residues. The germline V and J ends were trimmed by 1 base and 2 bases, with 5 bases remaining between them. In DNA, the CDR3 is TGTGCCAGCAGCCAAGCTCTCAACACTGAAGCTTTCTTT. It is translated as CASSQALNTEAFF.

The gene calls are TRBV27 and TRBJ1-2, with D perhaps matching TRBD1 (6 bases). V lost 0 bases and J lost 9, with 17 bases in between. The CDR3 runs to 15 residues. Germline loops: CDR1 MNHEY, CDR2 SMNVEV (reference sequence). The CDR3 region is CASSLSGGGGVSYTF. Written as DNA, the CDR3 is TGTGCCAGCAGTTTATCAGGAGGGGGGGGTGTAAGCTACACCTTC.

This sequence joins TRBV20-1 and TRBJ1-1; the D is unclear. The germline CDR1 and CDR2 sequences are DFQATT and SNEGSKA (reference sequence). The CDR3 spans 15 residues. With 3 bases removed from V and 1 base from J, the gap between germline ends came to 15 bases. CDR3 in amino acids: CSASKRTVTNTEAFF. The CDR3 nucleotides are TGCAGTGCTAGTAAGAGGACCGTCACGAACACTGAAGCTTTCTTT.

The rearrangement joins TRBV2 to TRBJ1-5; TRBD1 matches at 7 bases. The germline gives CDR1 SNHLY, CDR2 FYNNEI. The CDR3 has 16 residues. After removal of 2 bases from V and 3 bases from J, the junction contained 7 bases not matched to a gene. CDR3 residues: CASSEQGTANNQPQHF. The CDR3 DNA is TGTGCCAGCAGTGAACAGGGGACAGCCAACAATCAGCCCCAGCATTTT.

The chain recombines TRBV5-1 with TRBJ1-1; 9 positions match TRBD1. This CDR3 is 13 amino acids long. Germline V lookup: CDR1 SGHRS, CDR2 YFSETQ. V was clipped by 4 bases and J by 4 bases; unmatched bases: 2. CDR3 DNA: TGCGCCAGCAGCCAGGGACAGGGCACTGAAGCTTTCTTT. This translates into CASSQGQGTEAFF.

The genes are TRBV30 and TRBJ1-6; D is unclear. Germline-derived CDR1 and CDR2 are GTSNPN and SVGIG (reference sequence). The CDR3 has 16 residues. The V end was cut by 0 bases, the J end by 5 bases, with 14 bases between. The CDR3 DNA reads TGTGCCTGGAGTGTACTTATGCAGCCAAATAATTCACCCCTCCACTTT. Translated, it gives CAWSVLMQPNNSPLHF.

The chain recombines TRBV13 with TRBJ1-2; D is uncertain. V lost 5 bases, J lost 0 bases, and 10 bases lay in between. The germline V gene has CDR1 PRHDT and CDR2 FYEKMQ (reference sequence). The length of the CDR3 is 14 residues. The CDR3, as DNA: TGTGCCAGCAGCGTAACAGAAGCTAACTATGGCTACACCTTC. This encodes CASSVTEANYGYTF.

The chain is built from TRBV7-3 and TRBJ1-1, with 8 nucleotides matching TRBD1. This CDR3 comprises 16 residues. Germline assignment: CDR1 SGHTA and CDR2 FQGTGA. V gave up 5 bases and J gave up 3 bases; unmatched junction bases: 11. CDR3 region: CASSEKDRGDYTEAFF. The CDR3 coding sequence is TGTGCCAGCAGCGAAAAAGACAGGGGCGACTACACTGAAGCTTTCTTT. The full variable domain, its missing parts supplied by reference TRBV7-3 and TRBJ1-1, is GAGVSQTPSNKVTEKGKYVELRCDPISGHTALYWYRQSLGQGPEFLIYFQGTGAADDSGLPNDRFFAVRPEGSVSTLKIQRTERGDSAVYLCASSEKDRGDYTEAFFGQGTRLTVV.

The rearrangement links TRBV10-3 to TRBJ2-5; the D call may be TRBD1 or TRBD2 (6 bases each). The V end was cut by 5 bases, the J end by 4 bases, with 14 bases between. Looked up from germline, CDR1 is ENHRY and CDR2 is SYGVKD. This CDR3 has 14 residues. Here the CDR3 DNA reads TGTGCCATCAGTTTTGGCAGGGGAGGAGAGACCCAGTACTTC. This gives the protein CAISFGRGGETQYF.

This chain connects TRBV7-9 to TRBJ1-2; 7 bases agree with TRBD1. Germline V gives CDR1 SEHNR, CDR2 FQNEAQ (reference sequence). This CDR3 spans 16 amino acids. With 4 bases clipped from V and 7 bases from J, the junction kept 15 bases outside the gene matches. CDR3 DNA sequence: TGTGCCAGCAGCTCCGGGACAGAGGAGTACGGAAGTGGCTACACCTTC. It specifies CASSSGTEEYGSGYTF.

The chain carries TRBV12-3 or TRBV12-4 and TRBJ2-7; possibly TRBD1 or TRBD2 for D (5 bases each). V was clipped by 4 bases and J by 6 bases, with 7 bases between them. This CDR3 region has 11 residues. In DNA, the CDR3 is TGTGCCAGCAGTTCGGGGACCGAGCAGTACTTC. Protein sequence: CASSSGTEQYF.

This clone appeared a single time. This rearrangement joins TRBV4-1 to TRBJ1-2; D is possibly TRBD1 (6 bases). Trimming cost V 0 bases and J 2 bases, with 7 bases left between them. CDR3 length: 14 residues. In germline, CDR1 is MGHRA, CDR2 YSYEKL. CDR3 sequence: CASSQETGNYGYTF. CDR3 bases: TGCGCCAGCAGCCAAGAAACAGGGAACTATGGCTACACCTTC.

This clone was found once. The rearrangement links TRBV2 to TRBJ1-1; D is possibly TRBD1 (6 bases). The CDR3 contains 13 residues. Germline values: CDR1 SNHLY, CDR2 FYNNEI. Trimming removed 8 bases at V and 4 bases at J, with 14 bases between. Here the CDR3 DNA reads TGTGCCAGCCGCTACAGGGAGAGCACTGAAGCTTTCTTT. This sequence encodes CASRYRESTEAFF.

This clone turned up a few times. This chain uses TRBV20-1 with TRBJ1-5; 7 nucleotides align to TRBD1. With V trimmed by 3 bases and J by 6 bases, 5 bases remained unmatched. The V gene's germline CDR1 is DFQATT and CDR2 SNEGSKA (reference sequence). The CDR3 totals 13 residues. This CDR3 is CSASDRESQPQHF. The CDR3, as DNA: TGCAGTGCTAGTGACAGGGAGAGTCAGCCCCAGCATTTT.

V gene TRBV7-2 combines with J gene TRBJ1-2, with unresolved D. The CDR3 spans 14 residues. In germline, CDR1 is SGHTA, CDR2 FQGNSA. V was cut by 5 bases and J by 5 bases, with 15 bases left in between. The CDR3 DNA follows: TGTGCCAGCAGCCAAGCCCCCCCGAGATATGGCTACACCTTC. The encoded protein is CASSQAPPRYGYTF.

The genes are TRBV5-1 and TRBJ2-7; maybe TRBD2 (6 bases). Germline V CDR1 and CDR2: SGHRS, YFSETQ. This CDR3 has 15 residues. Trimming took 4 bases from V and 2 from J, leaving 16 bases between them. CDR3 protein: CASSTTGTATYEQYF. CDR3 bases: TGCGCCAGCAGCACGACCGGGACTGCAACCTACGAGCAGTACTTC.

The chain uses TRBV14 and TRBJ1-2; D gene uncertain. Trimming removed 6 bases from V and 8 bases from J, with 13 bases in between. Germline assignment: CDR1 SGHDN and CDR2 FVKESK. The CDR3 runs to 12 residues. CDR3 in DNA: TGTGCCAGCAGTCTTGGCTCGGAGGGCTACACCTTC. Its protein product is CASSLGSEGYTF.

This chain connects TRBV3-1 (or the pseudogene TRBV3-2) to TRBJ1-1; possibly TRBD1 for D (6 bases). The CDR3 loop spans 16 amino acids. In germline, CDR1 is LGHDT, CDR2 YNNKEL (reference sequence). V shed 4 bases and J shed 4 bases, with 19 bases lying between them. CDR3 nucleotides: TGTGCCAGCAGCCTAAGACGTGGGCAGGGGCCCACTGAAGCTTTCTTT. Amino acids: CASSLRRGQGPTEAFF.

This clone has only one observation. The CDR3 region has the DNA TGCAGCGTTGAGGGAAATAACTATGGCTACACCTTC. Residues: CSVEGNNYGYTF. The V call is TRBV29-1, the J call TRBJ1-2; no definite D call. The CDR3 runs 12 residues. Germline values: CDR1 SQVTM, CDR2 ANQGSEA. V was clipped by 3 bases and J by 1 base, with 6 bases between them.